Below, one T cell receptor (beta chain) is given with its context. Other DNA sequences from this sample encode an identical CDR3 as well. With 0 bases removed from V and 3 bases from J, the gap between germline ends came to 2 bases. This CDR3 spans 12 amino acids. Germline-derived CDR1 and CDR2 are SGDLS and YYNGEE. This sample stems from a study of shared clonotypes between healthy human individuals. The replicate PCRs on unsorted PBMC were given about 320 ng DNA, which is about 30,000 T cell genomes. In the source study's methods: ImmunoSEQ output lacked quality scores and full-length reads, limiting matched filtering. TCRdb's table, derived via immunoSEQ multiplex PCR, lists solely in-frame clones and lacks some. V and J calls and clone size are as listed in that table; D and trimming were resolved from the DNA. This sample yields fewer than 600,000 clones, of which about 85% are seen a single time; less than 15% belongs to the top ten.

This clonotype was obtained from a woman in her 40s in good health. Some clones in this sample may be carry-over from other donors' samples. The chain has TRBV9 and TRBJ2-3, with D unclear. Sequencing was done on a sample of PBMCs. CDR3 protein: CASSVVTDTQYF. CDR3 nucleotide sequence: TGTGCCAGCAGCGTAGTAACAGATACGCAGTATTTT.